This T cell receptor (beta chain) was found in a study of shared clonotypes between healthy human individuals. The overall study: CD4 naive and CD4 memory each took three plates per donor, while CD8 naive took two and CD8 memory one.

In germline, CDR1 is MDHEN, CDR2 SYDVKM. V lost 10 bases to trimming and J lost 5 bases, with 17 bases between them. The CDR3 length is 13 residues. Method: immunoSEQ multiplex PCR; TCRdb's copy keeps in-frame clones and lacks some. This sample carries around 2.3 million clones, more than 90% of them seen once, and the ten largest clones take approximately 0.13%. Remarks on this clone: Its target is unknown.

Regarding the study as a whole: The study drew on few donors, limiting represented genetic and exposure-history diversity. Sequencing depth was expected to affect clonotype sharing among donors. The generation probabilities recorded for non-shared clonotypes fell below those of clonotypes shared by all four donors.

The source of this sequence is a man between 18 and 29 years old in good health. Sequenced sample: naive CD4+ T cells sorted from blood. Stated subset: CD45RA+ positively selected. J is TRBJ2-5 and V is TRBV28, with D perhaps assigned TRBD1 or TRBD2 (6 bases each). CDR3 protein: CAIRWGAQETQYF. Written as DNA, the CDR3 is TGTGCCATCAGGTGGGGGGCCCAGGAGACCCAGTACTTC.